This TCR beta chain appears in the sequencing data of a study of T-cell reconstitution after alpha-beta-depleted transplantation in children. Unique molecular identifiers featured in how the TCRbeta library was prepared. TCRdb re-called the PCR reads with MiXCR, one entry per CDR3 protein. The table shows about 420,000 distinct CDR3 sequences, with roughly 15% occurring only once. Broader study findings: Approximately two months post-transplant, alpha-beta T cells reportedly originated from several hundred expanded graft clones. One year post-transplant, T-cell counts and diversity were largely derived from T cells produced anew. There were some patients whose high TCRbeta diversity at day 60 came from surviving recipient T cells and thymic progenitors.

This clonotype has just a few counts. Its antigen is unidentified. The receptor comes from a boy younger than two who had a stem cell transplant for Wiskott-Aldrich syndrome, so the T cells may come from the graft donor. Material: PBMCs, mostly from graft donor cells, obtained 360 days after TCRalphabeta/CD19-depleted stem cell transplant.

The CDR3 nucleotides read TGTGCCAGCAGTCCCACCAGGCGCGTCATCTATGGCTACACCTTC. This sequence encodes CASSPTRRVIYGYTF. The V and J genes are TRBV27 and TRBJ1-2, with D uncertain. Trimming removed 5 bases from V and 4 bases from J, with 17 bases in between. The V gene's germline CDR1 is MNHEY and CDR2 SMNVEV (reference sequence). This CDR3 is built from 15 residues.